This entry concerns a single T cell receptor (beta chain). The antigen is not known. The J segment lost 9 bases and the V segment lost 5 bases, leaving 18 bases of the junction unmatched. The V gene's germline CDR1 is MNHEY and CDR2 SMNVEV (reference sequence). This CDR3 has 18 residues. The data are from a study of cytomegalovirus exposure and HLA in healthy donors. Whole-study findings and limits: Most subjects' HLA-A and HLA-B alleles were reportedly predicted from TCR beta sequences. Donor immune exposure was known only as CMV serostatus. Sequence variants that were highly shared formed a cluster that was likely a sequencing artifact.

The PCR made use of 60 Vbeta and 13 Jbeta primers. Clones were read by immunoSEQ multiplex PCR, and TCRdb kept only the in-frame ones, dropping some. This table has about 92,000 clones, around four fifths appearing once. This sequence was found in a man between 50 and 59 years old in good health and CMV-seropositive. The chain combines TRBV27 with TRBJ1-6; the match to TRBD1 covers 8 bases. Sequencing used PBMCs. The chain's CDR3 is CASSLRRTGPQMGSPLHF. CDR3 DNA: TGTGCCAGCAGTCTCCGGAGGACAGGGCCCCAGATGGGTTCACCCCTCCACTTT.